The rows below give T cell receptor beta chains drawn from one sample of a study of beta chain features in type 1 diabetes. Method: immunoSEQ multiplex PCR; TCRdb's copy keeps in-frame clones and lacks some. The sample holds some 240,000 clones, roughly 16% seen once. Sequenced input: naive CD4+ T cells from blood. The receptor set was obtained from a man aged 30 to 39 with type 1 diabetes. Each CDR3 is given with its conserved first and last residue. The order of the fields is D gene, J gene, CDR3 length, V gene, clone size, CDR3 DNA, CDR3 protein. D genes are given only for firm matches. Not all rows give a size; the values are once, few, many and, for expanded clones, a class.

- | TRBJ1-1 | 15 | TRBV4-1 | - | TGCGCCAGCAGCCCGCAGACGGACACCTACACTGAAGCTTTCTTT | CASSPQTDTYTEAFF
- | TRBJ2-7 | 11 | TRBV7-2 | once | TGTGCCAGCAGCACCTCTCACGAGCAGTACTTC | CASSTSHEQYF
- | TRBJ2-7 | 14 | TRBV6-6 | - | TGTGCCAGCAGTTACGGGGGGAGAACCTACGAGCAGTACTTC | CASSYGGRTYEQYF
- | TRBJ2-5 | 14 | TRBV6-5 | - | TGTGCCAGCAGTTACACGTTCTCGCTAGAGACCCAGTACTTC | CASSYTFSLETQYF
- | TRBJ2-1 | 13 | TRBV7-3 | - | TGTGCCAGCAGCTTAGGTCTAGCTAATGAGCAGTTCTTC | CASSLGLANEQFF
- | TRBJ2-7 | 10 | TRBV20-1 | few | TGCAGTGCTCAACGCCTAGAGCAGTACTTC | CSAQRLEQYF
- | TRBJ2-1 | 15 | TRBV7-2 | few | TGTGCCAGCAGCTTAGTCGCTGTCTCCTACAATGAGCAGTTCTTC | CASSLVAVSYNEQFF
- | TRBJ2-7 | 10 | TRBV20-1 | - | TGCAGTGCTAACTCCTACGAGCAGTACTTC | CSANSYEQYF
- | TRBJ1-1 | 11 | TRBV29-1 | few | TGCAGCGCCTCACTGACGAGTGAAGCTTTCTTT | CSASLTSEAFF
TRBD2 | TRBJ2-5 | 17 | TRBV14 | - | TGTGCCAGCAGCCAAGGGGCGACTAGCGGGAGCAGGGAGACCCAGTACTTC | CASSQGATSGSRETQYF
- | TRBJ1-1 | 14 | TRBV5-1 | - | TGCGCCAGCAGCCTGGGCCTCGTTAACACTGAAGCTTTCTTT | CASSLGLVNTEAFF
TRBD1 | TRBJ1-1 | 16 | TRBV11-2 | few | TGTGCCAGCAGCACATGGGACAGGGGACGAAGCACTGAAGCTTTCTTT | CASSTWDRGRSTEAFF
TRBD1 | TRBJ1-2 | 15 | TRBV9 | few | TGTGCCAGCACCCTCGAGGGACAGGGAGCTTATGGCTACACCTTC | CASTLEGQGAYGYTF
- | TRBJ2-5 | 15 | TRBV29-1 | - | TGCAGCGTGGGCCCTCCATGGGGGGGCCCAGAGACCCAGTACTTC | CSVGPPWGGPETQYF
- | TRBJ2-6 | 15 | TRBV7-2 | few | TGTGCCAGCAGCTTATTACCCTCTGGGGCCAACGTCCTGACTTTC | CASSLLPSGANVLTF
TRBD2 | TRBJ2-7 | 17 | TRBV4-3 | - | TGCGCCAGCAGCCAAAAACTAGCGGGAGCGAGCTCCTACGAGCAGTACTTC | CASSQKLAGASSYEQYF
TRBD2 | TRBJ2-5 | 15 | TRBV29-1 | - | TGCAGCGTTAGTGCCAGCGGGAGGGGAGGGGAGACCCAGTACTTC | CSVSASGRGGETQYF
TRBD1 | TRBJ1-3 | 17 | TRBV4-1 | - | TGCGCCAGCAGCCAGAGGATGACAGGGGTCAGAGGAAACACCATATATTTT | CASSQRMTGVRGNTIYF
- | TRBJ1-3 | 11 | TRBV30 | - | TGTGCCTGGAGCTCGACAAACACCATATATTTT | CAWSSTNTIYF
- | TRBJ1-1 | 13 | TRBV29-1 | - | TGCAGCGTTGAAGATACTCTGGCAGCAGAAGCTTTCTTT | CSVEDTLAAEAFF
- | TRBJ1-1 | 11 | TRBV30 | - | TGTGCCTGGAGTTTTTCAGATGAAGCTTTCTTT | CAWSFSDEAFF
TRBD2 | TRBJ2-1 | 15 | TRBV2 | few | TGTGCCAGCAGTGAGCGGGAGGGCCCTTACAATGAGCAGTTCTTC | CASSEREGPYNEQFF
- | TRBJ2-7 | 15 | TRBV7-9 | few | TGTGCCAGCAGCCCCCAAACAGGGATCTCCTACGAGCAGTACTTC | CASSPQTGISYEQYF
- | TRBJ1-5 | 12 | TRBV28 | - | TGTGCCAGCAGTTTGATGGATCAGCCCCAGCATTTT | CASSLMDQPQHF
- | TRBJ1-1 | 14 | TRBV5-4 | few | TGTGCCAGCAGCCCCGGGGCGACCTGGCCTGAAGCTTTCTTT | CASSPGATWPEAFF
- | TRBJ2-7 | 13 | TRBV29-1 | - | TGCAGCGTGGGGAAAGGAGGGATCTACGAGCAGTACTTC | CSVGKGGIYEQYF
TRBD2 | TRBJ2-5 | 12 | TRBV29-1 | few | TGCAGCGTCGCGCGGGAGGTAGAGACCCAGTACTTC | CSVAREVETQYF
TRBD2 | TRBJ2-5 | 15 | TRBV29-1 | few | TGCAGCGTGACCGTCGGACTAGGAATCCGAGAGACCCAGTACTTC | CSVTVGLGIRETQYF
- | TRBJ2-6 | 17 | TRBV5-4 | - | TGTGCCAGCAGCTTGGTGGTCAGGTCGACTGGGGCCAACGTCCTGACTTTC | CASSLVVRSTGANVLTF
TRBD1 | TRBJ2-3 | 12 | TRBV9 | few | TGTGCCAGCAGCGAGGGGGCATCTACGCAGTATTTT | CASSEGASTQYF
- | TRBJ2-2 | 15 | TRBV15 | - | TGTGCCACCAGCAGAACGCAGGGTCCCACCGGGGAGCTGTTTTTT | CATSRTQGPTGELFF
TRBD2 | TRBJ2-5 | 16 | TRBV5-6 | few | TGTGCCAGCAGCTCCCCTAGCGGGATGCCCCAAGAGACCCAGTACTTC | CASSSPSGMPQETQYF
- | TRBJ2-3 | 14 | TRBV7-9 | few | TGTGCCAGCAGCTTAGAAGGGGTCGCAGATACGCAGTATTTT | CASSLEGVADTQYF
TRBD2 | TRBJ2-7 | 13 | TRBV7-2 | few | TGTGCCAGCAGACCTAGCGGAGCCTACGAGCAGTACTTC | CASRPSGAYEQYF
- | TRBJ2-7 | 12 | TRBV29-1 | - | TGCAGCGTTGAAGACGGGGTAGGCGAGCAGTACTTC | CSVEDGVGEQYF
TRBD1 | TRBJ1-2 | 14 | TRBV9 | few | TGTGCCAGCAGCCCTTGGACAGGCGGCTATGGCTACACCTTC | CASSPWTGGYGYTF
- | TRBJ2-5 | 12 | TRBV9 | - | TGTGCCAGCGGAGGGCATCAAGAGACCCAGTACTTC | CASGGHQETQYF
- | TRBJ2-5 | 15 | TRBV7-6 | - | TGTGCCAGCAGCTCGCCTCCCTTTAGCTCAGAGACCCAGTACTTC | CASSSPPFSSETQYF
TRBD1 | TRBJ2-7 | 13 | TRBV2 | - | TGTGCCAGCAGTCCGACAGGGGAACACGAGCAGTACTTC | CASSPTGEHEQYF
- | TRBJ2-3 | 14 | TRBV9 | few | TGTGCCAGCAGCGTAGTGGCCCTCACAGATACGCAGTATTTT | CASSVVALTDTQYF
- | TRBJ2-6 | 15 | TRBV19 | - | TGTGCCAGTAGCACCTTTTCCTCTGGGGCCAACGTCCTGACTTTC | CASSTFSSGANVLTF
TRBD2 | TRBJ2-4 | 19 | TRBV6-1 | few | TGTGCCAGCAGTGAAGCGATGTCTGCAGGGAGGGAGGCCAAAAACATTCAGTACTTC | CASSEAMSAGREAKNIQYF
- | TRBJ2-1 | 13 | TRBV5-4 | - | TGTGCCAGCAGCCTGGTCGGTCCCAGGGAGCAGTTCTTC | CASSLVGPREQFF
- | TRBJ1-2 | 12 | TRBV23-1 | - | TGCGCCAGTATTACGGCAGGCCCAGGCTACACCTTC | CASITAGPGYTF
TRBD1 | TRBJ2-4 | 16 | TRBV30 | - | TGTGCCTGGAGTCCCTACCAGACAGGGAGAAGGAACATTCAGTACTTC | CAWSPYQTGRRNIQYF
- | TRBJ2-7 | 15 | TRBV5-1 | - | TGCGCCAGCAGCTTGGGAGCGGGACAGGTCTACGAGCAGTACTTC | CASSLGAGQVYEQYF
TRBD1 | TRBJ1-1 | 13 | TRBV12-5 | - | TGTGCTAGTGGACGACAGGGTAACACTGAAGCTTTCTTT | CASGRQGNTEAFF